A selection of T cell receptor beta chains follows, all from one sample in a study of identical twins. TCRdb fed the 5' RACE reads into MiXCR, producing one record per CDR3 protein. This table has about 700,000 distinct CDR3 sequences, roughly 6% appearing once. The specimen was naive T cells sorted from blood. Source of these receptors: a man younger than 30 in good health. The CDR3 runs from the conserved cysteine through the conserved F or W. Each record gives: J gene, D gene, V gene, clone size, CDR3 protein, CDR3 DNA. The D gene is left open where the match is weak. Size values are once, few and many counts, or a class for expanded clones, and some rows have none.

j_call: TRBJ1-1; d_call: TRBD1; v_call: TRBV7-9; clone_size: few; cdr3_aa: CASSANRGPF; cdr3_nt: TGTGCCAGCAGCGCCAACAGGGGACCCTTT
j_call: TRBJ1-1; d_call: -; v_call: TRBV29-1; clone_size: -; cdr3_aa: CSVRGRGLTEAFF; cdr3_nt: TGCAGCGTCCGGGGTCGGGGGCTCACTGAAGCTTTCTTT
j_call: TRBJ2-1; d_call: TRBD2; v_call: TRBV4-1; clone_size: many; cdr3_aa: CASSQGTSGKLGQFF; cdr3_nt: TGCGCCAGCAGCCAGGGGACTAGCGGGAAGTTGGGGCAGTTCTTC
j_call: TRBJ2-3; d_call: -; v_call: TRBV20-1; clone_size: many; cdr3_aa: CSATPNTDTQYF; cdr3_nt: TGCAGTGCTACCCCGAACACAGATACGCAGTATTTT
j_call: TRBJ1-4; d_call: -; v_call: TRBV18; clone_size: few; cdr3_aa: CASSLSGHRLTNEKLFF; cdr3_nt: TGTGCCAGCTCTCTGTCCGGACACCGGCTAACTAATGAAAAACTGTTTTTT
j_call: TRBJ2-1; d_call: -; v_call: TRBV15; clone_size: -; cdr3_aa: CATFPGTGGLAPYNEQFF; cdr3_nt: TGTGCCACTTTTCCCGGGACAGGGGGACTAGCGCCCTACAATGAGCAGTTCTTC
j_call: TRBJ2-3; d_call: -; v_call: TRBV10-3; clone_size: many; cdr3_aa: CAISDSEPDTQYF; cdr3_nt: TGTGCCATCAGTGATTCCGAGCCAGATACGCAGTATTTT
j_call: TRBJ1-6; d_call: -; v_call: TRBV25-1; clone_size: -; cdr3_aa: CASSEGGGGSPLHF; cdr3_nt: TGTGCCAGCAGCGAGGGGGGGGGTGGTTCACCCCTCCACTTT
j_call: TRBJ1-1; d_call: -; v_call: TRBV7-3; clone_size: many; cdr3_aa: CASSSSRLNTEAFF; cdr3_nt: TGTGCCAGCAGCTCCAGCCGTCTGAACACTGAAGCTTTCTTT
j_call: TRBJ2-3; d_call: -; v_call: TRBV6-1; clone_size: few; cdr3_aa: CASSMTVLGAQYF; cdr3_nt: TGTGCCAGCAGTATGACGGTACTTGGGGCGCAGTATTTT
j_call: TRBJ2-1; d_call: -; v_call: TRBV11-2; clone_size: -; cdr3_aa: CASSTSPGSYNEQFF; cdr3_nt: TGTGCCAGCAGCACTAGCCCGGGCTCCTACAATGAGCAGTTCTTC
j_call: TRBJ2-7; d_call: TRBD2; v_call: TRBV29-1; clone_size: many; cdr3_aa: CSVGGTSGSYEQYF; cdr3_nt: TGCAGCGTTGGCGGGACTAGCGGGAGCTACGAGCAGTACTTC
j_call: TRBJ2-5; d_call: -; v_call: TRBV6-6; clone_size: many; cdr3_aa: CASSGQETQYF; cdr3_nt: TGTGCCAGCAGCGGTCAAGAGACCCAGTACTTC
j_call: TRBJ2-3; d_call: TRBD2; v_call: TRBV5-1; clone_size: few; cdr3_aa: CASSPTRGRPSTDTQYF; cdr3_nt: TGCGCCAGCAGTCCCACCCGCGGGAGGCCTAGCACAGATACGCAGTATTTT
j_call: TRBJ2-1; d_call: -; v_call: TRBV28; clone_size: many; cdr3_aa: CASRAQGSSYNEQFF; cdr3_nt: TGTGCCAGCAGGGCTCAGGGTAGCTCCTACAATGAGCAGTTCTTC
j_call: TRBJ2-4; d_call: -; v_call: TRBV20-1; clone_size: -; cdr3_aa: CSAIPPAKNIQYF; cdr3_nt: TGCAGTGCTATCCCCCCGGCCAAAAACATTCAGTACTTC
j_call: TRBJ2-7; d_call: -; v_call: TRBV27; clone_size: few; cdr3_aa: CASSLSANPLYEQYF; cdr3_nt: TGTGCCAGCAGTTTATCCGCCAACCCCCTTTACGAGCAGTACTTC
j_call: TRBJ2-1; d_call: -; v_call: TRBV24-1; clone_size: many; cdr3_aa: CATSEDERKQFF; cdr3_nt: TGTGCCACCAGTGAGGATGAAAGAAAGCAGTTCTTC
j_call: TRBJ1-4; d_call: -; v_call: TRBV5-1; clone_size: -; cdr3_aa: CASSLSRKKLFF; cdr3_nt: TGCGCCAGCAGCTTGTCCAGAAAAAAACTGTTTTTT
j_call: TRBJ1-6; d_call: -; v_call: TRBV27; clone_size: few; cdr3_aa: CASSLRVANNSPLHF; cdr3_nt: TGTGCCAGCAGTTTACGGGTCGCCAATAATTCACCCCTCCACTTT
j_call: TRBJ2-5; d_call: TRBD1; v_call: TRBV30; clone_size: many; cdr3_aa: CAWRHNGQGKETQYF; cdr3_nt: TGTGCCTGGAGACATAATGGACAGGGGAAAGAGACCCAGTACTTC
j_call: TRBJ2-1; d_call: TRBD2; v_call: TRBV7-2; clone_size: many; cdr3_aa: CASSRSGGLADNEQFF; cdr3_nt: TGTGCCAGCAGCCGCTCCGGAGGACTAGCGGACAATGAGCAGTTCTTC
j_call: TRBJ1-1; d_call: TRBD1; v_call: TRBV29-1; clone_size: -; cdr3_aa: CSVEGQQNTEAFF; cdr3_nt: TGCAGCGTGGAGGGACAGCAGAACACTGAAGCTTTCTTT
j_call: TRBJ1-2; d_call: TRBD1; v_call: TRBV29-1; clone_size: many; cdr3_aa: CSVEGQGIPGYTF; cdr3_nt: TGCAGCGTTGAAGGACAGGGAATTCCTGGCTACACCTTC
j_call: TRBJ2-1; d_call: -; v_call: TRBV7-2; clone_size: -; cdr3_aa: CASSPGPTGNEQFF; cdr3_nt: TGTGCCAGCAGCCCGGGACCGACCGGCAATGAGCAGTTCTTC
j_call: TRBJ2-7; d_call: -; v_call: TRBV11-1; clone_size: many; cdr3_aa: CASSLALGVQATLGSKQYF; cdr3_nt: TGTGCCAGCAGCTTAGCCTTAGGAGTACAGGCCACCTTGGGGAGCAAGCAGTACTTC
j_call: TRBJ2-2; d_call: TRBD2; v_call: TRBV12-3/TRBV12-4; clone_size: -; cdr3_aa: CASSYGTSGRGSTGELFF; cdr3_nt: TGTGCCAGCAGTTATGGGACTAGCGGGAGGGGTTCCACCGGGGAGCTGTTTTTT
j_call: TRBJ2-3; d_call: -; v_call: TRBV12-3/TRBV12-4; clone_size: many; cdr3_aa: CASSSRVPILTDTQYF; cdr3_nt: TGTGCCAGCAGTTCCCGGGTCCCCATACTCACAGATACGCAGTATTTT
j_call: TRBJ2-1; d_call: -; v_call: TRBV7-9; clone_size: many; cdr3_aa: CASSLAGTVNEQFF; cdr3_nt: TGTGCCAGCAGCTTAGCGGGGACTGTTAATGAGCAGTTCTTC
j_call: TRBJ2-4; d_call: -; v_call: TRBV5-4; clone_size: many; cdr3_aa: CASSLFAQGIAKNIQYF; cdr3_nt: TGTGCCAGCAGCTTGTTCGCGCAGGGGATAGCCAAAAACATTCAGTACTTC
j_call: TRBJ1-4; d_call: -; v_call: TRBV5-1; clone_size: few; cdr3_aa: CASSLQSTNEKLFF; cdr3_nt: TGCGCCAGCAGCTTACAGTCAACTAATGAAAAACTGTTTTTT
j_call: TRBJ2-1; d_call: TRBD2; v_call: TRBV5-1; clone_size: many; cdr3_aa: CASSPGTSGSHEQFF; cdr3_nt: TGCGCCAGCAGCCCTGGGACTAGCGGGAGTCATGAGCAGTTCTTC
j_call: TRBJ2-2; d_call: TRBD2; v_call: TRBV14; clone_size: -; cdr3_aa: CASSRTSGSFMGTGELFF; cdr3_nt: TGTGCCAGCAGCCGGACTAGCGGGAGTTTTATGGGTACCGGGGAGCTGTTTTTT
j_call: TRBJ2-3; d_call: -; v_call: TRBV4-3; clone_size: few; cdr3_aa: CASSHSGSRTDTQYF; cdr3_nt: TGCGCCAGCAGCCATTCAGGGTCCCGCACAGATACGCAGTATTTT
j_call: TRBJ2-5; d_call: TRBD1; v_call: TRBV7-2; clone_size: -; cdr3_aa: CASSSGTGRETQYF; cdr3_nt: TGTGCCAGCAGCTCGGGGACAGGGCGAGAGACCCAGTACTTC
j_call: TRBJ2-2; d_call: -; v_call: TRBV19; clone_size: -; cdr3_aa: CASSPYRNTGELFF; cdr3_nt: TGTGCCAGTAGTCCATACAGGAACACCGGGGAGCTGTTTTTT
j_call: TRBJ1-5; d_call: -; v_call: TRBV30; clone_size: -; cdr3_aa: CAWSVRGGYGNQPQHF; cdr3_nt: TGTGCCTGGAGTGTACGGGGGGGCTACGGCAATCAGCCCCAGCATTTT
j_call: TRBJ2-1; d_call: -; v_call: TRBV29-1; clone_size: few; cdr3_aa: CSAQLANNEQFF; cdr3_nt: TGCAGCGCGCAGCTAGCGAACAATGAGCAGTTCTTC
j_call: TRBJ2-1; d_call: -; v_call: TRBV11-1; clone_size: -; cdr3_aa: CASSSSSLVTSSYNEQFF; cdr3_nt: TGTGCCAGCAGCTCCTCCTCTCTTGTGACGAGCTCCTACAATGAGCAGTTCTTC
j_call: TRBJ2-3; d_call: -; v_call: TRBV29-1; clone_size: many; cdr3_aa: CSLRIGLGQYF; cdr3_nt: TGCAGCCTCAGAATTGGGTTGGGGCAGTATTTT
j_call: TRBJ1-5; d_call: TRBD1; v_call: TRBV4-2; clone_size: many; cdr3_aa: CASSYDRGASQPQHF; cdr3_nt: TGTGCCAGCAGCTACGACAGGGGGGCCAGTCAGCCCCAGCATTTT
j_call: TRBJ2-7; d_call: -; v_call: TRBV21-1; clone_size: few; cdr3_aa: CASTPYGTGDREQYF; cdr3_nt: TGTGCCAGCACCCCATACGGGACAGGGGATAGGGAGCAGTACTTC
j_call: TRBJ2-4; d_call: -; v_call: TRBV28; clone_size: few; cdr3_aa: CASQGQPKNIQYF; cdr3_nt: TGTGCCAGCCAGGGGCAGCCCAAAAACATTCAGTACTTC
j_call: TRBJ2-1; d_call: -; v_call: TRBV27; clone_size: many; cdr3_aa: CASSSSGEQFF; cdr3_nt: TGTGCCAGCAGCTCCTCGGGTGAGCAGTTCTTC
j_call: TRBJ2-1; d_call: TRBD2; v_call: TRBV6-2/TRBV6-3; clone_size: few; cdr3_aa: CASTLSRVAGASYNEQFF; cdr3_nt: TGTGCCAGCACCCTATCCCGGGTAGCGGGAGCCTCCTACAATGAGCAGTTCTTC
j_call: TRBJ1-3; d_call: -; v_call: TRBV6-1; clone_size: many; cdr3_aa: CASSTLTRISGNTIYF; cdr3_nt: TGTGCCAGCAGTACCCTCACCCGTATCTCTGGAAACACCATATATTTT
j_call: TRBJ1-2; d_call: -; v_call: TRBV5-1; clone_size: few; cdr3_aa: CASSLAWPGQPNYGYTF; cdr3_nt: TGCGCCAGCAGCTTGGCCTGGCCAGGGCAACCTAACTATGGCTACACCTTC
j_call: TRBJ2-1; d_call: -; v_call: TRBV20-1; clone_size: many; cdr3_aa: CSAREFLGGDYNEQFF; cdr3_nt: TGCAGTGCTAGAGAATTTCTAGGGGGGGACTACAATGAGCAGTTCTTC